The clone carrying this T cell receptor (beta chain) was observed at least ten times. One entry per CDR3 protein results from TCRdb running MiXCR on the 5' RACE reads. This table has about 37,000 distinct CDR3 sequences, around 8% appearing once. V was pared by 5 bases and J by 3 bases, with 5 bases of the junction left unmatched. Germline values: CDR1 MGHRA, CDR2 YSYEKL. This CDR3 is 15 amino acids long. The record originates from a study of early T cells in non-severe SARS-CoV-2 infection. The starting material was whole blood, obtained at baseline. The clonotype comes from an adult who was a healthcare worker with PCR-confirmed SARS-CoV-2 infection or an uninfected control (not recorded which). The rearrangement links TRBV4-1 to TRBJ2-3; 10 bases are a match to TRBD1. CDR3 amino acids: CASSDRQGATDTQYF. CDR3 nucleotide sequence: TGCGCCAGCAGCGATAGACAGGGGGCAACAGATACGCAGTATTTT.